What follows is one T cell receptor beta chain and its context. Its antigen is unknown. The data derive from a study of a mutant IDH1 vaccine in newly diagnosed glioma. Sequencing was performed with immunoSEQ multiplex PCR; in TCRdb, only in-frame clones are kept and a portion is missing. The sample carries around 50,000 clones, approximately 84% recorded once. Sample time point: week 47, end of study. Topical imiquimod was applied with each vaccine dose, which held 300 ug of mutant IDH1 20-mer peptide. Trimming removed 5 bases from V and 4 bases from J; junction bases left unmatched: 4. This CDR3 has 13 residues. CDR1 is SGDLS, CDR2 YYNGEE, per germline.

The source is a woman under 40 with glioma. Some clones in this sample may be carry-over from other donors' samples. The chain has TRBV9 and TRBJ2-3; 7 nucleotides align to TRBD2. Sequencing was performed on PBMCs, taken from a glioma patient whose treatment included an IDH1 peptide vaccine. The CDR3 loop reads CASRGGVADTQYF. The CDR3 DNA follows: TGTGCCAGCAGGGGGGGGGTCGCAGATACGCAGTATTTT.